This T cell receptor (beta chain) appears in the sequencing data of a study of OX40 agonist ivuxolimab in advanced cancers. Turning to the study itself: Patients received ivuxolimab, an agonistic anti-OX40 (CD134) antibody.

Clones were read by immunoSEQ multiplex PCR, and TCRdb kept only the in-frame ones, dropping some. The sample shows 60,000 to 85,000 clones, over 75% of them seen only once. This TCR was recovered from an adult with an advanced solid tumor such as melanoma, head and neck, liver or kidney cancer. Sequenced material: CD4+ or CD8+ T cells sorted from blood, taken in a trial of the OX40 agonist ivuxolimab.

CDR3: CASKGRGKLETQYF. In DNA form, the CDR3 reads TGTGCCAGCAAGGGCAGGGGCAAACTAGAGACCCAGTACTTC. The chain combines TRBV11-2 with TRBJ2-5, with D maybe TRBD1 (6 bases). The CDR3 consists of 14 residues. V was trimmed by 7 bases and J by 4 bases, leaving 16 bases between them. Per germline, CDR1 SGHAT and CDR2 FQNNGV.